The entry that follows covers one T cell receptor beta chain sequence. Antigen specificity is unknown. V shed 7 bases and J shed 0 bases, with 16 bases lying between them. The CDR3 contains 16 residues. The germline V gene encodes CDR1 SQVTM and CDR2 ANQGSEA. This sample was included in a study of shared clonotypes between healthy human individuals. The study's findings and limits: Naive subsets generally exceeded memory subsets in estimated richness. What limited the represented genetic and exposure-history diversity was the small number of donors.

Produced via immunoSEQ multiplex PCR; TCRdb's table is partial and in-frame only. The sample contains some 2.4 million clones, over 85% of which appear only once. The source is a man between 18 and 35 years old in good health. Some clones in this sample may be carry-over from other donors' samples. Sample: naive CD4+ T cells from PBMCs. The subset denotes: CD45RA+ positively selected. The chain combines TRBV29-1 with TRBJ2-6; TRBD1 might be the D (5 bases). CDR3 amino acids: CSATTEPSSGANVLTF. The DNA of the CDR3 is TGCAGCGCCACGACAGAGCCCAGCTCTGGGGCCAACGTCCTGACTTTC.